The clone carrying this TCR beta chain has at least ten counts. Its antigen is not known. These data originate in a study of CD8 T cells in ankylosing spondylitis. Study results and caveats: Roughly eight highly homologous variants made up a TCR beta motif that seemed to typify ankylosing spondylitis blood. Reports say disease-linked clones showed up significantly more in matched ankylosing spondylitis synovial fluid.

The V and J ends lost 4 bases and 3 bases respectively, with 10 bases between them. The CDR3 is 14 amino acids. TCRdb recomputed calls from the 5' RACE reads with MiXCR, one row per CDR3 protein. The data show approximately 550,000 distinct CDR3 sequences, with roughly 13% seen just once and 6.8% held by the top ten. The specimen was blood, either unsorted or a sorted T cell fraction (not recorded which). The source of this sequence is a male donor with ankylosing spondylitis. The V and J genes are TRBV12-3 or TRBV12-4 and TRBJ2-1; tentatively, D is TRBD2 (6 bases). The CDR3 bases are TGTGCCAGCAGTTCACGGGACTTCTACAATGAGCAGTTCTTC. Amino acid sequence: CASSSRDFYNEQFF.